Following are 8 T cell receptor beta chains from one sample sequenced in a study of T cells after yellow fever vaccination. TCRdb re-called the 5' RACE reads through MiXCR, storing one row per CDR3 protein. Of 400,000 or so distinct CDR3 sequences in the sample, approximately 19% were seen once. The specimen was PBMCs, collected before the yellow fever booster vaccination. These receptors all stem from a man aged 18 to 30 who received the YFV17D yellow fever vaccine.

The genes are TRBV7-2 and TRBJ1-5; the D is unclear. This CDR3 contains 16 residues. Germline CDR1 is SGHTA and CDR2 is FQGNSA. V was shortened by 1 base and J by 0 bases, with 10 bases between the two germline ends. The CDR3 here is CASSLEGWYSNQPQHF. The DNA of the CDR3 is TGTGCCAGCAGCTTAGAGGGCTGGTATAGCAATCAGCCCCAGCATTTT.

This clonotype was seen only a few times. The gene calls are TRBV9 and TRBJ2-2; the match to TRBD2 covers 8 bases. CDR3 length: 15 amino acids. V gave up 3 bases and J gave up 6 bases; unmatched junction bases: 7. Germline CDR1 is SGDLS and CDR2 is YYNGEE. The CDR3 coding sequence is TGTGCCAGCAGCGAAACGGGACTAGTCTCCGGGGAGCTGTTTTTT. Translated: CASSETGLVSGELFF.

This sequence joins TRBV5-5 and TRBJ2-2, with D possibly matching TRBD2 (5 bases). Germline-derived CDR1 and CDR2 are SGHKS and YYEKEE (reference sequence). The ends were cut back, 0 bases at V and 4 bases at J, with 25 bases in the middle. The CDR3 covers 20 residues. Here the CDR3 DNA reads TGTGCCAGCAGCTTGGCCGGGCGGGCCCCCCTCATCAAGACCACCGGGGAGCTGTTTTTT. Its translation: CASSLAGRAPLIKTTGELFF.

The J gene is TRBJ2-1, the V gene TRBV20-1; TRBD2 matches 9 bases. Per germline, CDR1 DFQATT and CDR2 SNEGSKA (reference sequence). V lost 6 bases and J lost 2; bases outside the gene matches: 5. The CDR3 covers 14 residues. CDR3 protein: CSASTSGPYNEQFF. CDR3 DNA sequence: TGCAGTGCCTCTACTAGCGGGCCCTACAATGAGCAGTTCTTC.

This clonotype was seen a handful of times. The chain employs TRBV7-6 and TRBJ2-3; tentatively, D is TRBD2 (6 bases). The CDR3 contains 15 residues. CDR1 is SGHVS, CDR2 FNYEAQ, per germline. The V gene lost 6 bases and the J gene lost 4 bases, with 17 bases spanning the gap. The CDR3 region is CASSPGGRGADTQYF. The DNA for the CDR3 is TGTGCCAGCAGTCCGGGCGGGCGGGGAGCAGATACGCAGTATTTT. Drawing the rest from reference TRBV7-6 and TRBJ2-3, the complete variable domain is GAGVSQSPRYKVTKRGQDVALRCDPISGHVSLYWYRQALGQGPEFLTYFNYEAQQDKSGLPNDRFSAERPEGSISTLTIQRTEQRDSAMYRCASSPGGRGADTQYFGPGTRLTVL.

In this sample, this clonotype turned up a few times. This sequence joins TRBV4-3 and TRBJ2-2; D unclear. The CDR3 consists of 15 residues. Per germline, CDR1 LGHNA and CDR2 YSLEER. The V gene lost 2 bases and the J gene lost 3 bases, with 10 bases spanning the gap. Written as DNA, the CDR3 is TGCGCCAGCAGCCAAACTGTGGGGTACACCGGGGAGCTGTTTTTT. This codes for CASSQTVGYTGELFF.

This clonotype showed up just once. The CDR3 protein is CASSPQTRAVPDTQYF. In DNA form, the CDR3 reads TGTGCCAGCAGTCCCCAGACTCGAGCGGTGCCAGATACGCAGTATTTT. This chain joins TRBV3-1 and TRBJ2-3; weak D call: TRBD2 (5 bases). V was cut by 6 bases and J by 4 bases, with 20 bases left in between. CDR1 and CDR2 (germline): LGHDT, YNNKEL (reference sequence). The CDR3 runs to 16 residues.

This rearrangement joins TRBV6-1 to TRBJ1-2, with no clear D. The V end lost 1 base, the J end lost 4 bases, and 7 bases lay between the germline ends. This CDR3 contains 13 residues. Germline V lookup: CDR1 MNHNS, CDR2 SASEGT. The chain's CDR3 is CASSEDGVYGYTF. CDR3 in DNA: TGTGCCAGCAGTGAAGACGGGGTCTATGGCTACACCTTC.